This T cell receptor (beta chain) was captured in a study of tumor-infiltrating lymphocytes in primary liver carcinoma. The wider study: Productive TCRbeta read counts per sample ran from roughly 3.65 to 7.13 million and were similar across tissue types.

Trimming took 6 bases from V and 5 from J, leaving 13 bases between them. CDR1 SGHAT and CDR2 FQNNGV come from the germline V gene. The CDR3 runs 13 residues. Extraction of RNA together with DNA used about 17-31 mg of unsorted bulk tissue. This clonotype is termed large. From 450 to 550 ng total RNA, TCR beta cDNA was generated with a primer in the constant region. Generation of the TCR beta libraries relied on three nested multiplex PCR rounds using slightly modified ARM-PCR. Each of the first two PCR rounds ran nine to ten cycles with TRBV1-TRBV30 forward and C-beta reverse primers. TCRdb reanalysed the multiplex PCR reads using MiXCR and keeps one entry per CDR3 protein. The sample yields fewer than 150,000 distinct CDR3 sequences, 65% seen once.

This chain joins TRBV11-2 and TRBJ1-2; tentative D call: TRBD1 (5 bases). The material sequenced was liver tumor tissue from sampling region 1. This sample's subset: tumor region T1, superior pole. The receptor was derived from a woman aged 60-75 years with primary liver carcinoma and hepatitis B virus infection. The DNA for the CDR3 is TGTGCCAGCAGTTCCGGGACGGAATATGGCTACACCTTC. Amino acid sequence: CASSSGTEYGYTF.